This TCR beta chain is drawn from a study of shared clonotypes between healthy human individuals. Across the study: Serving as donors were two women and a few men, whose ages spanned 18 to 49. Broader study findings: Read depth was anticipated to influence clonotype sharing among donors.

Germline CDR1 and CDR2: MNHEY and SMNVEV (reference sequence). This CDR3 is built from 15 residues. V lost 5 bases and J 0 bases, leaving 11 bases between the germline ends. CD45RO negativity and positive selection for CCR7 defined naive CD8 cells, a population that excluded terminally differentiated effector memory CD45RA+ cells. On this clone: Its antigen is unknown.

Using immunoSEQ multiplex PCR, the repertoire was profiled, and TCRdb retains in-frame clones only, with some absent. The table shows millions of clones, with about 94% occurring only once. V gene TRBV27 combines with J gene TRBJ1-5; a weak D match, TRBD1 (6 bases). The TCR was taken from a man aged 18-30 years in good health. Material for sequencing was naive CD8+ T cells sorted from blood. CDR3: CASSPGQHSNQPQHF. CDR3 DNA sequence: TGTGCCAGCAGTCCTGGACAGCATAGCAATCAGCCCCAGCATTTT.